This TCR beta chain was profiled in a study of shared T cell receptors in the human thymus. Sequenced by immunoSEQ multiplex PCR; TCRdb stores in-frame clones only, minus some. The profile shows approximately 760,000 clones, approximately 85% of them singletons. Trimming took off 3 bases at V and 1 base at J, with 9 bases between the two ends. Germline lookup yields CDR1 MDHEN and CDR2 SYDVKM. This CDR3 comprises 14 residues. This sample was also put to use in a study of human thymus T cells.

The chain employs TRBV28 and TRBJ1-1, with D perhaps matching TRBD1 (5 bases). Sequencing was carried out using thymocytes. The source is a girl less than two years old with a congenital heart defect. This CDR3 reads CASSFGHRNTEAFF. The CDR3 DNA reads TGTGCCAGCAGTTTTGGACACAGGAACACTGAAGCTTTCTTT.